This T cell receptor beta chain was documented in a study of CD8+CD57+ T cells in acquired aplastic anemia. Study-wide background: When averaged, DNA from sorted CD4+ and CD8+ cells came to 3 to 3.5 ug.

Remarks on this clonotype: As yet, its antigen is unknown.

Whole-study findings and limits: Common to patients and controls were 25 to 30 CD8+ CDR3 sequences.

Template material for TCR beta VDJ and CDR3 profiling consisted of genomic DNA. MiXCR was run by TCRdb on the reads, yielding one entry per CDR3 protein. This table has 150,000 to 200,000 distinct CDR3 sequences, about half appearing once. The CDR3 contains 13 residues. J was trimmed by 3 bases and V by 7 bases; bases with no gene match: 5. In germline, CDR1 is SQVTM, CDR2 ANQGSEA. Sequencing involved patients with CD8+CD57+ cell expansion previously shown by flow cytometry. Sequencing used sorted CD4+, CD8+, or CD8+CD57+ T cells (not recorded which) from PBMCs. This clonotype was sampled from a human donor with aplastic anemia. The chain employs TRBV29-1 and TRBJ1-1; 10 bases match TRBD1. Here the CDR3 reads CSGQGARYTEAFF. The CDR3 bases are TGCAGCGGACAGGGGGCGCGGTACACTGAAGCTTTCTTT.